The rows below give T cell receptor beta chains drawn from one sample of a study of cytomegalovirus exposure and HLA in healthy donors. TCRdb's table, derived via immunoSEQ multiplex PCR, lists solely in-frame clones and lacks some. The sample records about 55,000 clones, about 80% being singletons. The sequenced sample was PBMCs. The receptors were sampled from a female donor in good health and CMV-seronegative. Both conserved end residues are part of each CDR3. The D gene is left open where the match is weak. A clone size is listed for some rows: how often the clone was seen (once, few, many), or a class if it is expanded.

J: TRBJ2-1; size: NA; D: NA; V: TRBV19; DNA: TGTGCCAGTAGATCCGAAGCGGCCTCCTACAATGAGCAGTTCTTC; CDR3: CASRSEAASYNEQFF
J: TRBJ2-5; size: few; D: NA; V: TRBV7-9; DNA: TGTGCCAGCAGCTTAGGGCGCGGTCCGGAGACCCAGTACTTC; CDR3: CASSLGRGPETQYF
J: TRBJ2-1; size: few; D: NA; V: TRBV10-2; DNA: TGCGCCAGCAGTGACCGCTCCTACAATGAGCAGTTCTTC; CDR3: CASSDRSYNEQFF
J: TRBJ1-2; size: NA; D: NA; V: TRBV18; DNA: TGTGCCAGCTCCATCTTACCAGGGCAGGGCGGTGGCTACACCTTC; CDR3: CASSILPGQGGGYTF
J: TRBJ1-1; size: once; D: TRBD1; V: TRBV28; DNA: TGTGCCAGCGCACAGGGGGGGAACACTGAAGCTTTCTTT; CDR3: CASAQGGNTEAFF
J: TRBJ2-2; size: NA; D: NA; V: TRBV5-1; DNA: TGCGCCAGCAGCTTAAGCGGGAACACCGGGGAGCTGTTTTTT; CDR3: CASSLSGNTGELFF
J: TRBJ2-7; size: NA; D: TRBD2; V: TRBV5-1; DNA: TGCGCCAGCAGCTTAGGGACTAGCGGTACCTACGAGCAGTACTTC; CDR3: CASSLGTSGTYEQYF
J: TRBJ2-7; size: NA; D: NA; V: TRBV7-2; DNA: TGTGCCAGCAGCTCCCTTCAAATTCTGGACTCGGTGGGTGAGCAGTACTTC; CDR3: CASSSLQILDSVGEQYF
J: TRBJ1-1; size: NA; D: TRBD1; V: TRBV18; DNA: TGTGCCAGCTCACTCCTGACAGGGGGCGAGATTACTGAAGCTTTCTTT; CDR3: CASSLLTGGEITEAFF
J: TRBJ2-1; size: NA; D: NA; V: TRBV4-3; DNA: TGCGCCAGCAGCCAAGATTTACAGACCCCGTTGAATGAGCAGTTCTTC; CDR3: CASSQDLQTPLNEQFF
J: TRBJ2-1; size: NA; D: TRBD2; V: TRBV18; DNA: TGTGCCAGCTCACCGCTTCGACCTAGCGGGACCCTGAGCTCCTACAATGAGCAGTTCTTC; CDR3: CASSPLRPSGTLSSYNEQFF
J: TRBJ1-1; size: NA; D: NA; V: TRBV4-2; DNA: TGTGCCAGCAGCCAAGAGGGGAGGGGCATGAACACTGAAGCTTTCTTT; CDR3: CASSQEGRGMNTEAFF
J: TRBJ2-2; size: NA; D: NA; V: TRBV7-9; DNA: TGTGCCAGCAGGCAAGGGACAACCACCGGGGAGCTGTTTTTT; CDR3: CASRQGTTTGELFF
J: TRBJ2-1; size: NA; D: TRBD2; V: TRBV6-5; DNA: TGTGCCAGCAGTTACTACGGGGGGACCGCCTACAATGAGCAGTTCTTC; CDR3: CASSYYGGTAYNEQFF
J: TRBJ1-2; size: NA; D: NA; V: TRBV19; DNA: TGTGCCAGTAGTCCACAGTCGAACTATGGCTACACCTTC; CDR3: CASSPQSNYGYTF
J: TRBJ1-5; size: NA; D: NA; V: TRBV5-6; DNA: TGTGCCAGCAGCTTGGGGGGGGACGGTCAGCCCCAGCATTTT; CDR3: CASSLGGDGQPQHF
J: TRBJ2-3; size: NA; D: TRBD2; V: TRBV9; DNA: TGTGCCAGCAGCGTATTGATTGGCGGGGGAGGGAGTTTAGCAGATACGCAGTATTTT; CDR3: CASSVLIGGGGSLADTQYF
J: TRBJ1-6; size: NA; D: NA; V: TRBV14; DNA: TGTGCCAGCAGCCAAGATCCTCCGGGACTTGCATCACCCCTCCACTTT; CDR3: CASSQDPPGLASPLHF
J: TRBJ1-4; size: NA; D: NA; V: TRBV30; DNA: TGTGCCTGGAGTGTACAAAGGGGTTATCTTGAAAAACTGTTTTTT; CDR3: CAWSVQRGYLEKLFF
J: TRBJ1-6; size: NA; D: TRBD1; V: TRBV7-9; DNA: TGTGCCAGCAGCCTTGGGGACAGGGGCAATTCACCCCTCCACTTT; CDR3: CASSLGDRGNSPLHF
J: TRBJ1-5; size: once; D: NA; V: TRBV18; DNA: TGTGCCAGCTCACCCCTAGGGAAGGGGTATAGCAATCAGCCCCAGCATTTT; CDR3: CASSPLGKGYSNQPQHF
J: TRBJ1-2; size: NA; D: NA; V: TRBV5-1; DNA: TGCGCCAGCAGCTTGGACAGTAACTATGGCTACACCTTC; CDR3: CASSLDSNYGYTF
J: TRBJ2-7; size: NA; D: NA; V: TRBV5-1; DNA: TGCGCCAGCAGGCGGGACAGTGGCTACGAGCAGTACTTC; CDR3: CASRRDSGYEQYF
J: TRBJ1-1; size: NA; D: TRBD1; V: TRBV5-1; DNA: TGCGCCAGCAGCTGGGACAGGGGAGGTGAAGCTTTCTTT; CDR3: CASSWDRGGEAFF
J: TRBJ2-1; size: NA; D: NA; V: TRBV7-3; DNA: TGTGCCAGCAGCTTGCAGCGAAGCTCCTACAATGAGCAGTTCTTC; CDR3: CASSLQRSSYNEQFF
J: TRBJ1-5; size: NA; D: TRBD1; V: TRBV19; DNA: TGTGCCAGTAGTATCCGGGACAGGGTTAGCAATCAGCCCCAGCATTTT; CDR3: CASSIRDRVSNQPQHF
J: TRBJ1-2; size: NA; D: NA; V: TRBV6-1; DNA: TGTGCCAGCACCAGCCTGCAGGGTGTCACGTATGGCTACACCTTC; CDR3: CASTSLQGVTYGYTF
J: TRBJ1-4; size: NA; D: NA; V: TRBV18; DNA: TGTGCCAGCTCACCACCGACGGTGGGCATAATGTATGAAAAACTGTTTTTT; CDR3: CASSPPTVGIMYEKLFF
J: TRBJ2-1; size: NA; D: TRBD1; V: TRBV12-5; DNA: TGTGCTAGTGGACCGGAGGGACAGGATACCTACAATGAGCAGTTCTTC; CDR3: CASGPEGQDTYNEQFF
J: TRBJ2-1; size: NA; D: TRBD1; V: TRBV5-1; DNA: TGCGCCAGCAGAACTCTACAGGGGGGCAATGAGCAGTTCTTC; CDR3: CASRTLQGGNEQFF
J: TRBJ2-2; size: NA; D: TRBD2; V: TRBV11-3; DNA: TGTGCCAGCAGCCCTCGTGCGGGGGCCGGGGAGCTGTTTTTT; CDR3: CASSPRAGAGELFF
J: TRBJ2-6; size: NA; D: NA; V: TRBV5-4; DNA: TGTGCCAGCAGGCCCGGGGGCTCTGGGGCCAACGTCCTGACTTTC; CDR3: CASRPGGSGANVLTF
J: TRBJ1-6; size: few; D: TRBD1; V: TRBV7-2; DNA: TGTGCCAGCAGCCCGGGACAGCTCCTCTATAATTCACCCCTCCACTTT; CDR3: CASSPGQLLYNSPLHF
J: TRBJ2-7; size: NA; D: NA; V: TRBV6-1; DNA: TGTGCCAGCAGAGAAGAAGTGGGCAGGGCCTTCGAGCAGTACTTC; CDR3: CASREEVGRAFEQYF
J: TRBJ1-2; size: NA; D: NA; V: TRBV4-2; DNA: TGTGCCAGCGGGGCTGGGGGCAACTATGGCTACACCTTC; CDR3: CASGAGGNYGYTF
J: TRBJ1-6; size: NA; D: TRBD1; V: TRBV6-5; DNA: TGTGCCAGCAGATCCCCCGGGACAGGGCTGTCACCCCTCCACTTT; CDR3: CASRSPGTGLSPLHF
J: TRBJ2-2; size: NA; D: TRBD1; V: TRBV28; DNA: TGTGCCAGCAGTTTTCAGGGGGCGCGGTTGAATTCCGGGGAGCTGTTTTTT; CDR3: CASSFQGARLNSGELFF
J: TRBJ1-5; size: NA; D: NA; V: TRBV5-8; DNA: TGTGCCAGCAGCTTGGGGCATAATAGCAATCAGCCCCAGCATTTT; CDR3: CASSLGHNSNQPQHF
J: TRBJ1-2; size: NA; D: NA; V: TRBV29-1; DNA: TGCAGCGTTGCGGTGGTCTATGGCTACACCTTC; CDR3: CSVAVVYGYTF
J: TRBJ2-5; size: once; D: NA; V: TRBV5-1; DNA: TGCGCCAGCAGCTTGGACGGACAACCAGAAGAGACCCAGTACTTC; CDR3: CASSLDGQPEETQYF
J: TRBJ1-1; size: few; D: NA; V: TRBV4-2; DNA: TGTGCCAGCAGCCACGGTCTGGAGGGAGGGCAAAGTGAAGCTTTCTTT; CDR3: CASSHGLEGGQSEAFF
J: TRBJ2-1; size: NA; D: TRBD1; V: TRBV7-9; DNA: TGTGCCAGCAGCTCGACAGGGTATCTCTACAATGAGCAGTTCTTC; CDR3: CASSSTGYLYNEQFF
J: TRBJ1-6; size: NA; D: NA; V: TRBV19; DNA: TGTGCCAGTAGTATGCCCCCCACAGGCCCCAATTCACCCCTCCACTTT; CDR3: CASSMPPTGPNSPLHF
J: TRBJ2-5; size: once; D: TRBD1; V: TRBV6-5; DNA: TGTGCCAGCAGCCTGGACAGGGTAGTAGAGACCCAGTACTTC; CDR3: CASSLDRVVETQYF
J: TRBJ1-1; size: NA; D: TRBD1; V: TRBV18; DNA: TGTGCCAGCTCGACCGGGACAGGGAGAGAGACTTTCTTT; CDR3: CASSTGTGRETFF
J: TRBJ1-1; size: NA; D: NA; V: TRBV2; DNA: TGTGCCAGCAGTAACACCCGACAGAACACTGAAGCTTTCTTT; CDR3: CASSNTRQNTEAFF
J: TRBJ2-7; size: NA; D: TRBD1; V: TRBV18; DNA: TGTGCCAGCTCACCACCTTCCGGACAGGGTGCCTACGAGCAGTACTTC; CDR3: CASSPPSGQGAYEQYF
J: TRBJ2-6; size: medium-sized; D: NA; V: TRBV13; DNA: TGTGCCAGCAGCCACGAGAGCTCTGGGGCCAACGTCCTGACTTTC; CDR3: CASSHESSGANVLTF
J: TRBJ2-1; size: NA; D: TRBD1; V: TRBV10-3; DNA: TGTGCCATCAGTGGGACAGGGTCCCCGCTACAGTTCTTC; CDR3: CAISGTGSPLQFF
J: TRBJ1-4; size: few; D: NA; V: TRBV6-1; DNA: TGTGCCAGCAGTGATGAGGCAACTAATGAAAAACTGTTTTTT; CDR3: CASSDEATNEKLFF
J: TRBJ1-1; size: NA; D: TRBD1; V: TRBV9; DNA: TGTGCCAGCAGCCCAGGGGGTGAGGCGAACACTGAAGCTTTCTTT; CDR3: CASSPGGEANTEAFF
J: TRBJ2-2; size: NA; D: TRBD2; V: TRBV27; DNA: TGTGCCAGCTCCAAGGGCGGGACTAGAGCCCTCACCGGGGAGCTGTTTTTT; CDR3: CASSKGGTRALTGELFF
J: TRBJ1-1; size: NA; D: TRBD1; V: TRBV28; DNA: TGTGCCAGCAGTCACCCGGGACAGGGTGGAGGGATTGAAGCTTTCTTT; CDR3: CASSHPGQGGGIEAFF
J: TRBJ1-1; size: NA; D: TRBD1; V: TRBV30; DNA: TGTGCCTGCTACGCCGGGACAGGGCAGGCGTCTTTCTTT; CDR3: CACYAGTGQASFF
J: TRBJ1-6; size: NA; D: TRBD1; V: TRBV13; DNA: TGTGCCAGCAGCCGATCGACAGGGTCGATGGCACCCCTCCACTTT; CDR3: CASSRSTGSMAPLHF
J: TRBJ2-7; size: NA; D: NA; V: TRBV5-4; DNA: TGTGCCAGCAGCCGGACTGTAAAGGACGAGCAGTACTTC; CDR3: CASSRTVKDEQYF
J: TRBJ1-2; size: NA; D: NA; V: TRBV5-6; DNA: TGTGCCAGCAGCTTTAATCCTCGGACTGTATATGGCTACACCTTC; CDR3: CASSFNPRTVYGYTF